The 11 T cell receptor beta chains below all came from one sample that was sequenced in a study of blood T cell repertoires in COVID-19. Profiling relied on immunoSEQ multiplex PCR, and the TCRdb table lists in-frame clones only, not all of them. Of roughly 200,000 clones listed, around 76% are singletons. Sequenced input: peripheral blood. These receptors were taken from a woman in her sixties or seventies with COVID-19, enrolled during active disease.

V usage is TRBV28 and J usage is TRBJ1-1; unclear D gene. Germline lookup yields CDR1 MDHEN and CDR2 SYDVKM. The CDR3 length is 13 residues. V lost 6 bases, J lost 1 base, and 9 bases lay in between. This CDR3 reads CASRLTGNTEAFF. CDR3 sequence (DNA): TGTGCCAGCAGATTGACGGGGAACACTGAAGCTTTCTTT.

This sequence joins TRBV7-2 and TRBJ2-5; 9 bases map to TRBD2. Germline trimming cut 4 bases from V and 2 bases from J; bases unmatched to any gene: 8. The CDR3 spans 16 residues. Looked up from germline, CDR1 is SGHTA and CDR2 is FQGNSA. This CDR3 is CASSSWRGGLQETQYF. Written as DNA, the CDR3 is TGTGCCAGCAGCTCCTGGCGGGGGGGACTTCAAGAGACCCAGTACTTC.

This clone has just one count. The rearrangement joins TRBV3-1 (or the pseudogene TRBV3-2) to TRBJ1-5, with 9 bases aligning to TRBD1. CDR1 and CDR2 (germline): LGHDT, YNNKEL (reference sequence). After removal of 5 bases from V and 6 bases from J, the junction contained 5 bases not matched to a gene. This CDR3 spans 14 amino acids. The CDR3 loop is CASSAGTGFQPQHF. The DNA for the CDR3 is TGTGCCAGCAGCGCCGGGACAGGGTTTCAGCCCCAGCATTTT.

A few counts support this clone. The rearrangement uses TRBV24-1 and TRBJ1-5, with TRBD1 as a possible D gene (5 bases). There are 15 residues in the CDR3. Germline CDR1 KGHDR, CDR2 SFDVKD. Trimming cost V 2 bases and J 7 bases, with 14 bases left between them. Here the CDR3 reads CATSDSSQGFQPQHF. The CDR3 nucleotides read TGTGCCACCAGTGATTCCTCCCAGGGATTCCAGCCCCAGCATTTT.

In its sample, this clone was seen once. The V gene is TRBV9, the J gene TRBJ1-3; D gene uncertain. Trimming took off 4 bases at V and 4 bases at J, with 9 bases between the two ends. The CDR3 is 13 amino acids. CDR1 SGDLS and CDR2 YYNGEE come from the germline V gene. The CDR3 here is CASSLARGNTIYF. The CDR3 region has the DNA TGTGCCAGCAGCCTCGCGAGGGGAAACACCATATATTTT.

The chain couples TRBV5-4 to TRBJ2-3; 10 bases fit TRBD1. V gave up 5 bases and J gave up 3 bases; unmatched junction bases: 3. Germline CDR1 reads SGHNT; CDR2 reads YYREEE (reference sequence). CDR3 size: 14 residues. CDR3 protein: CASRRDRGTDTQYF. CDR3 DNA sequence: TGTGCCAGCAGACGGGACAGGGGTACAGATACGCAGTATTTT.

The chain recombines TRBV5-1 with TRBJ1-1; D not resolved. The CDR3 covers 15 residues. Trimming pared 6 bases from V and 1 base from J, leaving 16 bases between. Per the germline V gene, CDR1 is SGHRS and CDR2 is YFSETQ. DNA of the CDR3: TGCGCCAGCATCCGCTCGGGAGCCTCGAACACTGAAGCTTTCTTT. It specifies CASIRSGASNTEAFF.

The chain couples TRBV24-1 to TRBJ2-7; 7 bases match TRBD2. V shed 3 bases, J shed 2 bases, and the junction held 3 bases outside the gene matches. Looked up from germline, CDR1 is KGHDR and CDR2 is SFDVKD. The CDR3 extends over 14 amino acids. The CDR3 DNA is TGTGCCACCAGTGATGGGAGGGGTGCCTACGAGCAGTACTTC. Translated, it gives CATSDGRGAYEQYF.

The V call is TRBV6-1, the J call TRBJ2-7; 8 nucleotides match TRBD2. The CDR3 loop spans 15 amino acids. With 1 base clipped from V and 2 bases from J, the junction kept 4 bases outside the gene matches. Germline CDR1 is MNHNS and CDR2 is SASEGT. CDR3 sequence: CASSEEAGVPYEQYF. CDR3 DNA: TGTGCCAGCAGTGAAGAAGCGGGGGTTCCCTACGAGCAGTACTTC.

The V call is TRBV11-3, the J call TRBJ2-3; TRBD2 matches at 8 bases. Losses at the gene ends were 3 bases for V and 1 base for J; bases not matched to a gene: 3. The germline V gene encodes CDR1 SGHNT and CDR2 YENEEA. This CDR3 contains 15 residues. The CDR3 sequence: CASSFRGLGTDTQYF. The CDR3 DNA follows: TGTGCCAGCAGCTTTAGGGGACTAGGCACAGATACGCAGTATTTT. Full variable domain (rest looked up from reference TRBV11-3 and TRBJ2-3): EAGVVQSPRYKIIEKKQPVAFWCNPISGHNTLYWYLQNLGQGPELLIRYENEEAVDDSQLPKDRFSAERLKGVDSTLKIQPAELGDSAVYLCASSFRGLGTDTQYFGPGTRLTVL.

The gene calls are TRBV19 and TRBJ2-2, with D perhaps TRBD1 (6 bases). Trimming removed 7 bases from V and 2 bases from J, with 17 bases in between. There are 16 residues in the CDR3. CDR1 LNHDA and CDR2 SQIVND come from the germline V gene (reference sequence). CDR3 coding DNA: TGTGCCAGTACCAAATTCCGGGACATAAACACCGGGGAGCTGTTTTTT. Its translation: CASTKFRDINTGELFF.